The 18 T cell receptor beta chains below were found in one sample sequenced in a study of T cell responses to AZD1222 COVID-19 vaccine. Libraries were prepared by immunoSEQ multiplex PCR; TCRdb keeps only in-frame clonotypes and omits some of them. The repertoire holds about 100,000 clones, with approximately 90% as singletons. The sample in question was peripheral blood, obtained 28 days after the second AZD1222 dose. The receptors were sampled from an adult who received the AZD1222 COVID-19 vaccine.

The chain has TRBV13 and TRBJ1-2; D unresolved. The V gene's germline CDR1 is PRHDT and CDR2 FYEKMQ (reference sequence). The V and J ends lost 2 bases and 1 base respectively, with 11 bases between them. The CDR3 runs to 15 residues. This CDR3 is CASSLRTMHNYGYTF. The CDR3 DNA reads TGTGCCAGCAGCTTACGGACCATGCATAACTATGGCTACACCTTC.

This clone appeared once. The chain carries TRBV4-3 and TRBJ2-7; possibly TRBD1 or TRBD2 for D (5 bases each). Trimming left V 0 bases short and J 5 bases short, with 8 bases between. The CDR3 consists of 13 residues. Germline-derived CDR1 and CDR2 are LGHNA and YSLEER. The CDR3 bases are TGCGCCAGCAGCCAAGATCTGGGGGACGAGCAGTACTTC. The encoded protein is CASSQDLGDEQYF.

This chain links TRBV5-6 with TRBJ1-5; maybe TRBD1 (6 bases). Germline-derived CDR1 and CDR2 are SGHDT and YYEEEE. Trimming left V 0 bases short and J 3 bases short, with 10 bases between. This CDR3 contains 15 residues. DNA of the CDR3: TGTGCCAGCAGCTTGGGGACAGTCGACAATCAGCCCCAGCATTTT. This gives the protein CASSLGTVDNQPQHF.

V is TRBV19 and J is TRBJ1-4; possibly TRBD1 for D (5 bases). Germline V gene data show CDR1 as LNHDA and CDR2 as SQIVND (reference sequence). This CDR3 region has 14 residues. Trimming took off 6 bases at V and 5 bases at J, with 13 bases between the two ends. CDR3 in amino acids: CASSLGTDNEKLFF. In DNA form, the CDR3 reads TGTGCCAGTAGCCTCGGGACCGACAATGAAAAACTGTTTTTT. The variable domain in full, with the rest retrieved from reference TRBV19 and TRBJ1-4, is DGGITQSPKYLFRKEGQNVTLSCEQNLNHDAMYWYRQDPGQGLRLIYYSQIVNDFQKGDIAEGYSVSREKKESFPLTVTSAQKNPTAFYLCASSLGTDNEKLFFGSGTQLSVL.

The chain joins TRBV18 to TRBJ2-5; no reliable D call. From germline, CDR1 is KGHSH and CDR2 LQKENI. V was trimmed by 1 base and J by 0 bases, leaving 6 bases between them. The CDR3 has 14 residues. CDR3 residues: CASSPRPYQETQYF. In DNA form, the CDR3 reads TGTGCCAGCTCACCACGGCCCTACCAAGAGACCCAGTACTTC. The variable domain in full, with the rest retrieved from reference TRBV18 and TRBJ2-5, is NAGVMQNPRHLVRRRGQEARLRCSPMKGHSHVYWYRQLPEEGLKFMVYLQKENIIDESGMPKERFSAEFPKEGPSILRIQQVVRGDSAAYFCASSPRPYQETQYFGPGTRLLVL.

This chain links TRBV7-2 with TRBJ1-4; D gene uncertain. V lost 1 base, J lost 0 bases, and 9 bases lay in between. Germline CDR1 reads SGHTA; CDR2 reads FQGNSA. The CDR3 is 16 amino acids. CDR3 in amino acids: CASSLVSVATNEKLFF. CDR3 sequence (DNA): TGTGCCAGCAGCTTAGTAAGCGTTGCAACTAATGAAAAACTGTTTTTT.

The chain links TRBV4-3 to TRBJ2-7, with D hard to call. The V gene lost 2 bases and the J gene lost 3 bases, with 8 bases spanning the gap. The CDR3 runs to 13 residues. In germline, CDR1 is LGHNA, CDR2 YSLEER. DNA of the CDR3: TGCGCCAGCAGCCAATCACGGTTCTACGAGCAGTACTTC. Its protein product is CASSQSRFYEQYF.

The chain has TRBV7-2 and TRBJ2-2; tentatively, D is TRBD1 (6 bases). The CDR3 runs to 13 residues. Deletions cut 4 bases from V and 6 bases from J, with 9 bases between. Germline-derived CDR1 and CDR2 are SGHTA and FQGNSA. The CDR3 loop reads CASSSDRPGELFF. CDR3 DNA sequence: TGTGCCAGCAGCTCCGACAGGCCCGGGGAGCTGTTTTTT.

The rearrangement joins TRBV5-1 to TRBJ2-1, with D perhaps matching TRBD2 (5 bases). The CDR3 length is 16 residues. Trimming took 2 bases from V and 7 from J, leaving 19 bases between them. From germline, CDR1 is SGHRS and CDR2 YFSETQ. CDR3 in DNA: TGCGCCAGCAGCTTCGGGAACTCTCCGCCGGGGAATGAGCAGTTCTTC. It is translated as CASSFGNSPPGNEQFF.

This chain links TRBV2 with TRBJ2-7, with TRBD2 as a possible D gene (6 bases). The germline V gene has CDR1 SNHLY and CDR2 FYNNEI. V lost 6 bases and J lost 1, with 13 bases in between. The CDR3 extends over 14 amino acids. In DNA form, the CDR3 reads TGTGCCAGCAGCGGGGGTCTGGGATCCTACGAGCAGTACTTC. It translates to CASSGGLGSYEQYF. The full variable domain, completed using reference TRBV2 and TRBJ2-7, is EPEVTQTPSHQVTQMGQEVILRCVPISNHLYFYWYRQILGQKVEFLVSFYNNEISEKSEIFDDQFSVERPDGSNFTLKIRSTKLEDSAMYFCASSGGLGSYEQYFGPGTRLTVT.

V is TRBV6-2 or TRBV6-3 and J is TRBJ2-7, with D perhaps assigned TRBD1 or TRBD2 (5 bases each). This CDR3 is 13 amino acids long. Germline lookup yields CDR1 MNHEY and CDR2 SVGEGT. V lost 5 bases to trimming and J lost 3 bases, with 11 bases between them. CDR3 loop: CASSPGTYYEQYF. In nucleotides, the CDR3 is TGTGCCAGCAGTCCCGGGACCTACTACGAGCAGTACTTC.

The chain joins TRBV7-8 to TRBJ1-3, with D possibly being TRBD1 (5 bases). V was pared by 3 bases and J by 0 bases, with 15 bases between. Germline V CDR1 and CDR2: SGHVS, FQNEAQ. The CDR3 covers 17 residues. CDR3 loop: CASSFESGPDSGNTIYF. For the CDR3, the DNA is TGTGCCAGCAGCTTTGAATCAGGGCCCGACTCTGGAAACACCATATATTTT. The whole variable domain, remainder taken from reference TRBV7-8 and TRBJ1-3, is GAGVSQSPRYKVAKRGQDVALRCDPISGHVSLFWYQQALGQGPEFLTYFQNEAQLDKSGLPSDRFFAERPEGSVSTLKIQRTQQEDSAVYLCASSFESGPDSGNTIYFGEGSWLTVV.

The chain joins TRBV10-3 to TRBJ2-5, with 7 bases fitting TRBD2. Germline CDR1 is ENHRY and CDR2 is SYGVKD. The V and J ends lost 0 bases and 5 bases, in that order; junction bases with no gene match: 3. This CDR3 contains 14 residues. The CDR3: CAISESPGGETQYF. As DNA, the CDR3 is TGTGCCATCAGTGAGTCTCCCGGGGGGGAGACCCAGTACTTC.

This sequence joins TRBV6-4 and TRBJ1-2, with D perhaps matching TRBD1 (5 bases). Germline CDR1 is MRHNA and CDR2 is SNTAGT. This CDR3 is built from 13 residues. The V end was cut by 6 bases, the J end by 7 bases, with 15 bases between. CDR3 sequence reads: CASSPGLRSGYTF. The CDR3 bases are TGTGCCAGCAGCCCGGGACTAAGGAGTGGCTACACCTTC.

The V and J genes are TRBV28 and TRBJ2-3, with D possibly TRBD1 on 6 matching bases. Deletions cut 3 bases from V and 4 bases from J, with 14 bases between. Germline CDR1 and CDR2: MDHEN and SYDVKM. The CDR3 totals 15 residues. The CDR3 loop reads CASSFRDTYSDTQYF. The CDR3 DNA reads TGTGCCAGCAGTTTCAGGGACACTTATTCAGATACGCAGTATTTT.

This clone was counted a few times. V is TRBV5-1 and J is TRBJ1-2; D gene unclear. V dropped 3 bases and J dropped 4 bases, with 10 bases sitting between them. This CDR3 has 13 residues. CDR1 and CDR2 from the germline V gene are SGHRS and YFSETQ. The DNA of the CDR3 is TGCGCCAGCAGCTCGACAAGCGTCTATGGCTACACCTTC. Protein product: CASSSTSVYGYTF.

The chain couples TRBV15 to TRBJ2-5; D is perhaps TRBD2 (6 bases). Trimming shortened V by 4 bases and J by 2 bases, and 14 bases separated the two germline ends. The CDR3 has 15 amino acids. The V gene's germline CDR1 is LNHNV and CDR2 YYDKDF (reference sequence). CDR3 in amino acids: CATSTGTGLQETQYF. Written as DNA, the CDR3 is TGTGCCACCAGCACCGGGACGGGACTTCAAGAGACCCAGTACTTC.

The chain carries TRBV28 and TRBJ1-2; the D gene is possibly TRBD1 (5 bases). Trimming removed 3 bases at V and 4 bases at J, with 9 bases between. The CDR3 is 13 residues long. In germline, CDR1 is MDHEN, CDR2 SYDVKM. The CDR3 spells CASSFQQGYGYTF. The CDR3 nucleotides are TGTGCCAGCAGTTTTCAGCAGGGCTATGGCTACACCTTC.